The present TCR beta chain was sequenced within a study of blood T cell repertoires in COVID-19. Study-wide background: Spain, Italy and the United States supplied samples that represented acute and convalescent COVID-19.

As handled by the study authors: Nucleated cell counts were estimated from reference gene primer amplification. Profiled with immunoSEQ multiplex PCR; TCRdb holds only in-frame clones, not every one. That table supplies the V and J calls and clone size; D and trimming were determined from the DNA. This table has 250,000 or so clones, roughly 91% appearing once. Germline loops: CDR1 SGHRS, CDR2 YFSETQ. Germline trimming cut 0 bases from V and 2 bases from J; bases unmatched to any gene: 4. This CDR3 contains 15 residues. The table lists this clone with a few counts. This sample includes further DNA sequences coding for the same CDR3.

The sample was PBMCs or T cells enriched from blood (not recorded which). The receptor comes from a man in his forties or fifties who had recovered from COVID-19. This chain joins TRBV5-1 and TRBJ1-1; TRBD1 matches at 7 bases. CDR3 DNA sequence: TGCGCCAGCAGCTTGGCTGGGACAGCCAACACTGAAGCTTTCTTT. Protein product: CASSLAGTANTEAFF.